One and the same sample provided the 18 T cell receptor beta chains below, sequenced in a study of circulating and synovial CD4+ cells in juvenile arthritis (dated by TCRdb to about 2014). The library was built by means of the immunoSEQ multiplex PCR assay. Drawn from immuneACCESS, this table holds only the in-frame rearrangements with V and J called that TCRdb kept. Clones are partly lost; checked studies trace under half to an unresolved V gene and leave the rest unexplained. This sample lists tens of thousands of clones; about 95% were detected once. About 0.66% of the sample rests with the top ten. The sequenced sample was CD4+ T cells from blood. The receptors were gathered from a human donor with juvenile idiopathic arthritis.

The CDR3 loop reads CASSLAFDKYGYTF. The CDR3 DNA reads TGCGCCAGCAGCTTGGCATTTGACAAGTATGGCTACACCTTC. This chain uses TRBV5-1 with TRBJ1-2; D is unclear. This CDR3 comprises 14 residues. V dropped 0 bases and J dropped 5 bases, with 11 bases sitting between them. Germline CDR1 SGHRS, CDR2 YFSETQ.

This chain connects TRBV5-1 to TRBJ2-1; TRBD2 matches at 8 bases. Germline assignment: CDR1 SGHRS and CDR2 YFSETQ. The J segment lost 0 bases and the V segment lost 5 bases, leaving 7 bases of the junction unmatched. The CDR3 consists of 16 residues. CDR3 nucleotide sequence: TGCGCCAGCAGTTCCCCAGCGGGAGCCTCCTACAATGAGCAGTTCTTC. Translation: CASSSPAGASYNEQFF.

This chain uses TRBV7-6 with TRBJ2-1; D gene ambiguous. Trimming cost V 5 bases and J 8 bases, with 10 bases left between them. The CDR3 loop spans 12 amino acids. The germline V gene encodes CDR1 SGHVS and CDR2 FNYEAQ. In DNA form, the CDR3 reads TGTGCCAGCAGCCCTACTTTCCATGAGCAGTTCTTC. This codes for CASSPTFHEQFF.

This clone occurred once. The chain is built from TRBV19 and TRBJ2-7; 10 bases map to TRBD1. Trimming cost V 1 base and J 5 bases; bases outside gene matches: 5. CDR3 length equals 15 residues. CDR1 and CDR2 (germline): LNHDA, SQIVND (reference sequence). The CDR3 DNA follows: TGTGCCAGTAGTATAGTCGCCGACAGGGGGCACGAGCAGTACTTC. Encoded protein: CASSIVADRGHEQYF.

This chain connects TRBV19 to TRBJ1-1; 8 nucleotides match TRBD1. The germline CDR1 and CDR2 sequences are LNHDA and SQIVND (reference sequence). V lost 5 bases, J lost 10 bases, and 12 bases stayed unmatched. The CDR3 contains 14 residues. CDR3 sequence (DNA): TGTGCCAGTAGTGTCGCCGAAAACAGGGGGGGAGCTTTCTTT. Its protein is CASSVAENRGGAFF.

Regarding this clone: Relative to the germline gene, one junction end is altered; a read error may explain this. The rearrangement joins TRBV6-5 to TRBJ2-7; D is ambiguous. CDR3 length equals 15 residues. Germline values: CDR1 MNHEY, CDR2 SVGAGI. This CDR3 is CASSYSKVTSYERYF. CDR3 DNA: TGTGCCAGCAGTTACTCGAAGGTGACCTCCTACGAGCGGTACTTC.

CDR3 amino acids: CASSPAGQGVRDGYTF. DNA for the CDR3: TGTGCCAGCAGCCCGGCGGGACAGGGGGTGCGGGATGGCTACACCTTC. The genes are TRBV7-9 and TRBJ1-2, with 11 bases identical to TRBD1. J was trimmed by 6 bases and V by 5 bases; bases with no gene match: 11. The germline CDR1 and CDR2 sequences are SEHNR and FQNEAQ (reference sequence). The CDR3 spans 16 residues. The whole variable domain, remainder taken from reference TRBV7-9 and TRBJ1-2, is DTGVSQNPRHKITKRGQNVTFRCDPISEHNRLYWYRQTLGQGPEFLTYFQNEAQLEKSRLLSDRFSAERPKGSFSTLEIQRTEQGDSAMYLCASSPAGQGVRDGYTFGSGTRLTVV.

This chain uses TRBV9 with TRBJ2-1; D gene uncertain. Germline-derived CDR1 and CDR2 are SGDLS and YYNGEE. The V gene lost 1 base and the J gene lost 6 bases, with 8 bases spanning the gap. The CDR3 is made up of 13 amino acids. CDR3 in amino acids: CASSVPSVNEQFF. The CDR3 DNA is TGTGCCAGCAGCGTACCCAGTGTCAATGAGCAGTTCTTC.

In its sample, this clone was seen once. The chain has TRBV7-2 and TRBJ2-5, with D unresolved. The length of the CDR3 is 16 residues. The V and J ends lost 4 bases and 6 bases respectively, with 21 bases between them. The germline V gene encodes CDR1 SGHTA and CDR2 FQGNSA. The DNA for the CDR3 is TGTGCCAGCAGCTCCCACAGAAGCCTTGCACCCCAGACCCAGTACTTC. Residues: CASSSHRSLAPQTQYF.

The chain couples TRBV28 to TRBJ2-3; D call uncertain. Germline V gene data show CDR1 as MDHEN and CDR2 as SYDVKM. CDR3 length equals 15 residues. Trimming took off 7 bases at V and 0 bases at J, with 14 bases between the two ends. The CDR3 DNA is TGTGCCAGCACGGAGTACACCAAGAGCACAGATACGCAGTATTTT. As protein: CASTEYTKSTDTQYF. Looking up the rest from reference TRBV28 and TRBJ2-3 gives the full variable domain: DVKVTQSSRYLVKRTGEKVFLECVQDMDHENMFWYRQDPGLGLRLIYFSYDVKMKEKGDIPEGYSVSREKKERFSLILESASTNQTSMYLCASTEYTKSTDTQYFGPGTRLTVL.

CDR3 sequence reads: CAWSGKGAAQETQYF. CDR3 bases: TGTGCCTGGAGTGGGAAGGGGGCGGCTCAAGAGACCCAGTACTTC. The chain joins TRBV30 to TRBJ2-5; TRBD1 aligns across 7 bases. There are 15 residues in the CDR3. Trimming took 1 base from V and 2 from J; bases not matched to a gene: 7. Germline CDR1 is GTSNPN and CDR2 is SVGIG (reference sequence).

This sequence joins TRBV11-2 and TRBJ1-2, with D maybe TRBD1 (5 bases). V shed 5 bases and J shed 1 base, with 11 bases lying between them. The V gene's germline CDR1 is SGHAT and CDR2 FQNNGV. This CDR3 has 14 residues. In DNA form, the CDR3 reads TGTGCCAGCAGCCCCCAGGGCGGTAACTATGGCTACACCTTC. It encodes CASSPQGGNYGYTF. Full variable domain (missing parts from reference TRBV11-2 and TRBJ1-2): EAGVAQSPRYKIIEKRQSVAFWCNPISGHATLYWYQQILGQGPKLLIQFQNNGVVDDSQLPKDRFSAERLKGVDSTLKIQPAKLEDSAVYLCASSPQGGNYGYTFGSGTRLTVV.

The chain links TRBV19 to TRBJ2-3; 8 nucleotides align to TRBD2. Losses at the gene ends were 6 bases for V and 1 base for J; bases not matched to a gene: 9. CDR1 and CDR2 from the germline V gene are LNHDA and SQIVND (reference sequence). This CDR3 contains 16 residues. CDR3: CASRGTGTRGTDTQYF. CDR3 in DNA: TGTGCCAGTAGGGGAACCGGGACTAGGGGCACAGATACGCAGTATTTT.

This rearrangement joins TRBV5-8 to TRBJ1-3; TRBD1 agrees at 7 bases. CDR3 size: 13 residues. Germline CDR1 is SGHTS and CDR2 is YDEGEE. With 3 bases clipped from V and 3 bases from J, the junction kept 0 bases outside the gene matches. CDR3 residues: CASSYRGGNTIYF. The CDR3 DNA is TGTGCCAGCAGCTACAGGGGTGGAAACACCATATATTTT. Drawing the rest from reference TRBV5-8 and TRBJ1-3, the complete variable domain is EAGVTQSPTHLIKTRGQQATLRCSPISGHTSVYWYQQALGLGLQFLLWYDEGEERNRGNFPPRFSGRQFPNYSSELNVNALELEDSALYLCASSYRGGNTIYFGEGSWLTVV.

This sequence joins TRBV10-2 and TRBJ2-4; no firm D call. The CDR3 contains 14 residues. V was trimmed by 3 bases and J by 0 bases, leaving 6 bases between them. Germline V gene data show CDR1 as WSHSY and CDR2 as SAAADI. In DNA form, the CDR3 reads TGCGCCAGCAGTGAACCTATAGCCAAAAACATTCAGTACTTC. Translating it yields CASSEPIAKNIQYF.

The CDR3 bases are TGTGCCAGCAGCGTAGGACAGTCCCACTCTGGAAACACCATATATTTT. This gives the protein CASSVGQSHSGNTIYF. The rearrangement uses TRBV9 and TRBJ1-3; weak D call: TRBD1 (5 bases). The V end lost 0 bases, the J end lost 0 bases, and 10 bases lay between the germline ends. This CDR3 spans 16 amino acids. In germline, CDR1 is SGDLS, CDR2 YYNGEE.

This chain links TRBV19 with TRBJ2-7; 7 positions match TRBD2. CDR3 length: 11 amino acids. Germline values: CDR1 LNHDA, CDR2 SQIVND (reference sequence). J was trimmed by 1 base and V by 10 bases; bases with no gene match: 1. CDR3 protein: CATGLSYEQYF. CDR3 coding DNA: TGTGCCACGGGACTATCCTACGAGCAGTACTTC.

The rearrangement uses TRBV10-3 and TRBJ1-5; weak D call: TRBD1 (6 bases). V lost 3 bases to trimming and J lost 2 bases, with 11 bases between them. Germline CDR1 is ENHRY and CDR2 is SYGVKD. The CDR3 length is 15 residues. The CDR3 is CAISDRRTGNQPQHF. The CDR3 coding sequence is TGTGCCATCAGTGATAGGCGGACAGGCAATCAGCCCCAGCATTTT.